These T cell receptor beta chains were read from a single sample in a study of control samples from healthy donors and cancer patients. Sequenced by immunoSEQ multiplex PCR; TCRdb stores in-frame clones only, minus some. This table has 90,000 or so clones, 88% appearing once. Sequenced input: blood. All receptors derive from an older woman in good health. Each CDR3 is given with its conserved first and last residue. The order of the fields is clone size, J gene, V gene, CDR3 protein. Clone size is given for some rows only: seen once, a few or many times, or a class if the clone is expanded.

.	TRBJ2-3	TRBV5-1	CASSRTTQADTQYF
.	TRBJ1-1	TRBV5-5	CASSSPPPLTGGKTEAFF
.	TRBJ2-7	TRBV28	CASSLNRPGSYEQYF
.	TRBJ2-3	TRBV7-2	CASSLPLVADTQYF
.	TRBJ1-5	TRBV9	CASSAGNSNQPQHF
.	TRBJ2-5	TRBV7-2	CASSFEADPLKTQYF
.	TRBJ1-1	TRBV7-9	CASSLAQGGAFF
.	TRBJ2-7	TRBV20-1	CSASPTYEQYF
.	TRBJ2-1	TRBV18	CASSPLGGRQDMQFF
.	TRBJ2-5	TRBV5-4	CASSSGQRETQYF
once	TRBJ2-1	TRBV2	CASIRLAGNNEQFF
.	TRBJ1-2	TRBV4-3	CASSQTAGGPNYGYTF
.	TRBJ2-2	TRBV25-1	CASIGQPNTGELFF
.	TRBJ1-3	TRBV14	CASSQGLISGNTIYF
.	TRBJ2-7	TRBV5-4	CASSLASGSSYEQYF
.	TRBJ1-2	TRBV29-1	CSVQGDLYGYTF
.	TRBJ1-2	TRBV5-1	CASSSGTGFNYGYTF
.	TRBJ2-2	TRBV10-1	CASSGGTGGGWELFF
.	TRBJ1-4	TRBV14	CASSNRAGLSEKLFF
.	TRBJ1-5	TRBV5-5	CASSSSHSANGPQHF
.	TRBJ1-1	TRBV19	CASTPLRENTEAFF
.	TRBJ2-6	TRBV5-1	CASSLGRSGANVLTF
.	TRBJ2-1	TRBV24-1	CATSDSGRAHNEQFF
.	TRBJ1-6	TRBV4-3	CASSQDAQGGSPLHF
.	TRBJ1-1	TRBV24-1	CATSDAGQGGTEAFF
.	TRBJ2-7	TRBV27	CASSLIGAPRGLGEQYF
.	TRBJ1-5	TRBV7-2	CASSLITGPLRGNQPQHF
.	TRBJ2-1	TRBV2	CASSERTTPYNEQFF
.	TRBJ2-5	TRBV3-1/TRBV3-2	CASSRDHQETQYF
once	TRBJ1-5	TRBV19	CVSSRDVQPQHF
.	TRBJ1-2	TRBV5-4	CASSLQDRGYGYTF
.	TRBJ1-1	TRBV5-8	CASSRRTGGNTEAFF
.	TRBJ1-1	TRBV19	CASSIGQGGNTEAFF
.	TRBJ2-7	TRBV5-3	CARMKREGPREQYF
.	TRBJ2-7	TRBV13	CASSLWRGGAVLYF
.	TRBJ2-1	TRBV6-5	CASSRDRAYNEQFF
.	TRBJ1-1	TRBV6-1	CASSELYRNTEAFF
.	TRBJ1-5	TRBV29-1	CSRNGGHQPQHF
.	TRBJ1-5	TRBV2	CASSLTGYSNQPQHF
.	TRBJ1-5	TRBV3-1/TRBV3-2	CASSPVPGGNQPQHF
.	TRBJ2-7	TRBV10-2	CASSQLYEQYF
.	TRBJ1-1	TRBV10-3	CAITRAGGTEAFF
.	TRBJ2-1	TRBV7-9	CASSLPVGERGRNQFF
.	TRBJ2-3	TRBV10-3	CAITRESTDTQYF
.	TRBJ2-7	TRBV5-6	CASSLGTVWRDYEQYF